A single sample gave rise to the 7 T cell receptor beta chains below, sequenced in a study of shared clonotypes between healthy human individuals (dated by TCRdb to the early 2020s). The library came from the immunoSEQ multiplex PCR assay. TCRdb's version of the immuneACCESS table is confined to in-frame rearrangements and falls short of the full clone set. An unresolved V gene accounts for under half of the shortfall where checked; the remainder is of unknown origin. This sample lists a few million clones; 80% to 95% were detected once. Clones ranked in the top ten supply less than 2% of the sample. For the CD8 naive samples, CD45RO-negative cells were positively selected for CCR7, yielding a CD45RA+CCR7+ population from which TemRA cells were excluded. The specimen sequenced was naive CD8+ T cells from PBMCs. The cell subset or site label on this specimen signifies: CD45RA+CCR7+. The receptors originated from a man between 18 and 35 years old in good health. Some clones in this sample may be carry-over from other donors' samples.

V and J are TRBV6-5 and TRBJ2-7; D gene ambiguous. The germline CDR1 and CDR2 sequences are MNHEY and SVGAGI. The CDR3 consists of 13 residues. Trimming took off 2 bases at V and 3 bases at J, with 8 bases between the two ends. CDR3 sequence reads: CASSYGWDYEQYF. The CDR3 nucleotides are TGTGCCAGCAGTTACGGCTGGGACTACGAGCAGTACTTC.

Points on this clone: The sample has other DNA sequences that encode this CDR3 too. J is TRBJ2-1 and V is TRBV30; 7 bases are a match to TRBD2. CDR1 is GTSNPN, CDR2 SVGIG, per germline (reference sequence). The CDR3 is 12 amino acids. V trimming: 5 bases; J trimming: 4 bases; junction bases outside the gene matches: 2. The CDR3 sequence: CAWGGSYNEQFF. The DNA of the CDR3 is TGTGCCTGGGGCGGGAGTTACAATGAGCAGTTCTTC.

The genes are TRBV11-2 and TRBJ2-1; 10 bases line up with TRBD1. The CDR3 is 13 residues long. The V gene's germline CDR1 is SGHAT and CDR2 FQNNGV. V was clipped by 4 bases and J by 8 bases; unmatched bases: 2. CDR3 in DNA: TGTGCCAGCAGCTGGGACAGGGGCCATGAGCAGTTCTTC. This translates into CASSWDRGHEQFF.

This clone has only one observation. In the same sample, other DNA sequences code for this CDR3. DNA of the CDR3: TGTGCCAGCAGCGTAGGGGCGGGAGTAGGAAATGAGCAGTTCTTC. The encoded protein is CASSVGAGVGNEQFF. The chain combines TRBV9 with TRBJ2-1, with 7 bases matching TRBD2. Germline V gene lookup returns CDR1 SGDLS and CDR2 YYNGEE. The CDR3 consists of 15 residues. The V segment lost 0 bases and the J segment 7 bases; nucleotides outside the gene matches: 7.

The V and J genes are TRBV4-2 and TRBJ2-2; 8 nucleotides line up with TRBD1. The length of the CDR3 is 19 residues. Germline V CDR1 and CDR2: LGHNA, YNFKEQ. The junction had 14 bases not matched to a gene; V was cut back by 2 bases and J by 3 bases. The DNA for the CDR3 is TGTGCCAGCAGCCAAAACCCCTACCGGGACAGGATTTACACCGGGGAGCTGTTTTTT. It is translated as CASSQNPYRDRIYTGELFF.

The chain links TRBV4-3 to TRBJ2-7, with D maybe TRBD2 (5 bases). The germline CDR1 and CDR2 sequences are LGHNA and YSLEER. The CDR3 runs to 15 residues. V gave up 1 base and J gave up 3 bases, with 13 bases separating them. CDR3 amino acids: CASSQATGMGYEQYF. The DNA for the CDR3 is TGCGCCAGCAGCCAAGCTACCGGGATGGGCTACGAGCAGTACTTC.

The chain recombines TRBV7-9 with TRBJ2-7; D is unresolved. V lost 5 bases to trimming and J lost 6 bases, with 11 bases between them. Germline-derived CDR1 and CDR2 are SEHNR and FQNEAQ (reference sequence). The CDR3 spans 12 residues. CDR3 nucleotide sequence: TGTGCCAGCAGCCCCTCCCCGATCGAGCAGTACTTC. The encoded protein is CASSPSPIEQYF. Complete variable domain (other parts from reference TRBV7-9 and TRBJ2-7): DTGVSQNPRHKITKRGQNVTFRCDPISEHNRLYWYRQTLGQGPEFLTYFQNEAQLEKSRLLSDRFSAERPKGSFSTLEIQRTEQGDSAMYLCASSPSPIEQYFGPGTRLTVT.